The entry below describes one T cell receptor beta chain. The CDR3 is made up of 20 amino acids. CDR1 is MGHRA, CDR2 YSYEKL, per germline. V shed 3 bases, J shed 5 bases, and the junction held 22 bases outside the gene matches. This specimen belongs to a study of blood T cell repertoires in COVID-19. Looking at the study overall: Samples representing acute and convalescent COVID-19 were sourced from the United States, Italy and Spain. Sources were T cells, B-cell-depleted T cells, or PBMCs; the material itself was cDNA or gDNA.

Authors' data handling: Using reference gene primer amplification, nucleated cell counts were estimated. Clones were read by immunoSEQ multiplex PCR, and TCRdb kept only the in-frame ones, dropping some. V and J calls and clone size come straight from that table; D and trimming were deduced from the DNA. The repertoire holds around 76,000 clones, around nine tenths seen once, with 5.5% to 6% in the top ten. The rearrangement joins TRBV4-1 to TRBJ2-5; 9 bases are shared with TRBD2. The specimen sequenced was peripheral blood. This clonotype originated in a human donor in a cohort sampled during active COVID-19. The CDR3: CASSHRMGRSGGPARETQYF. The CDR3 coding sequence is TGCGCCAGCAGCCATAGGATGGGGCGGAGCGGGGGGCCCGCGAGGGAGACCCAGTACTTC.